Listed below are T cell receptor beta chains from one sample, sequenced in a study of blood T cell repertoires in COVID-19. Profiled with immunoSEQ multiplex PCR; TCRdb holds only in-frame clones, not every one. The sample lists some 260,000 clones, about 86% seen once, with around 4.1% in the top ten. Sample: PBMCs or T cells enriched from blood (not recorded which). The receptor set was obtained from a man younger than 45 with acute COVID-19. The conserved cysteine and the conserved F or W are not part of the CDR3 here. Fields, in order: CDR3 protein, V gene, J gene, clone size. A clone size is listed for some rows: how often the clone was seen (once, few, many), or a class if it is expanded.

cdr3_aa: ASRLTRSTDTQY
v_call: TRBV7-2
j_call: TRBJ2-3
clone_size: .

cdr3_aa: ASSPLSGGIETQY
v_call: TRBV18
j_call: TRBJ2-5
clone_size: once

cdr3_aa: ATSDGDTSNQPQH
v_call: TRBV24-1
j_call: TRBJ1-5
clone_size: .

cdr3_aa: ASRDRGTNTIY
v_call: TRBV19
j_call: TRBJ1-3
clone_size: .

cdr3_aa: ASSLTAQGYGYT
v_call: TRBV28
j_call: TRBJ1-2
clone_size: .

cdr3_aa: ASSEGGAAEAF
v_call: TRBV10-1
j_call: TRBJ1-1
clone_size: .

cdr3_aa: ASSKSGRGNEQF
v_call: TRBV7-3
j_call: TRBJ2-1
clone_size: .

cdr3_aa: ASTWTSGLGANVLT
v_call: TRBV2
j_call: TRBJ2-6
clone_size: .

cdr3_aa: AIGKLAGGMYNEQF
v_call: TRBV10-3
j_call: TRBJ2-1
clone_size: .

cdr3_aa: SVDTGGGGHGYT
v_call: TRBV29-1
j_call: TRBJ1-2
clone_size: few

cdr3_aa: AWRVGVCNYGYT
v_call: TRBV30
j_call: TRBJ1-2
clone_size: .

cdr3_aa: ASRRTGVTKNIQY
v_call: TRBV2
j_call: TRBJ2-4
clone_size: .

cdr3_aa: ASSYATEDYGYT
v_call: TRBV6-5
j_call: TRBJ1-2
clone_size: .

cdr3_aa: ASSPTGPSGDTQY
v_call: TRBV11-3
j_call: TRBJ2-3
clone_size: .

cdr3_aa: ASSLGQGFGSPLH
v_call: TRBV7-3
j_call: TRBJ1-6
clone_size: .

cdr3_aa: ASRTGTGNYGYT
v_call: TRBV28
j_call: TRBJ1-2
clone_size: .

cdr3_aa: ASSYRAGTGELF
v_call: TRBV6-2/TRBV6-3
j_call: TRBJ2-2
clone_size: .

cdr3_aa: ASSLIGGDSNQPQH
v_call: TRBV5-5
j_call: TRBJ1-5
clone_size: .

cdr3_aa: ATGAGGAYLDGYT
v_call: TRBV5-4
j_call: TRBJ1-2
clone_size: .

cdr3_aa: ASRLQGVNSPLH
v_call: TRBV2
j_call: TRBJ1-6
clone_size: .

cdr3_aa: ASSLWTSTNTEAF
v_call: TRBV5-5
j_call: TRBJ1-1
clone_size: few

cdr3_aa: ASRVQGRETQY
v_call: TRBV2
j_call: TRBJ2-5
clone_size: .

cdr3_aa: ASSPQPGTQNTGELF
v_call: TRBV5-1
j_call: TRBJ2-2
clone_size: .

cdr3_aa: SVGDNQETQY
v_call: TRBV29-1
j_call: TRBJ2-5
clone_size: .

cdr3_aa: ASSLPPLAGGDTGELF
v_call: TRBV11-3
j_call: TRBJ2-2
clone_size: .

cdr3_aa: ASSELGSPLH
v_call: TRBV6-1
j_call: TRBJ1-6
clone_size: .

cdr3_aa: ASSRDLSDYYT
v_call: TRBV6-5
j_call: TRBJ1-2
clone_size: .

cdr3_aa: ASSQYPGASGNTIY
v_call: TRBV3-1/TRBV3-2
j_call: TRBJ1-3
clone_size: .

cdr3_aa: ASSTGDRYTEAF
v_call: TRBV6-5
j_call: TRBJ1-1
clone_size: .

cdr3_aa: ASSGLAGFPPGELF
v_call: TRBV18
j_call: TRBJ2-2
clone_size: .

cdr3_aa: ASSLGSPFRDEQF
v_call: TRBV7-9
j_call: TRBJ2-1
clone_size: .

cdr3_aa: ASSKDSPRQGAYRNQPQH
v_call: TRBV21-1
j_call: TRBJ1-5
clone_size: .

cdr3_aa: ASAIRLGHEQF
v_call: TRBV12-3/TRBV12-4
j_call: TRBJ2-1
clone_size: .

cdr3_aa: ATSDPRRYYGYT
v_call: TRBV24-1
j_call: TRBJ1-2
clone_size: few

cdr3_aa: ASSPGQAGLGTEAF
v_call: TRBV5-1
j_call: TRBJ1-1
clone_size: .

cdr3_aa: ASSADSGTLH
v_call: TRBV2
j_call: TRBJ1-6
clone_size: .

cdr3_aa: ASSQVGGGDYGYT
v_call: TRBV4-2
j_call: TRBJ1-2
clone_size: .

cdr3_aa: ASSPDTRMNTEAF
v_call: TRBV5-1
j_call: TRBJ1-1
clone_size: once

cdr3_aa: ASSLVTITDTQY
v_call: TRBV11-3
j_call: TRBJ2-3
clone_size: few

cdr3_aa: ASSVGSDSLNEQF
v_call: TRBV5-1
j_call: TRBJ2-1
clone_size: .

cdr3_aa: ASSLDDTSTDTQY
v_call: TRBV5-1
j_call: TRBJ2-3
clone_size: .

cdr3_aa: ASSPRDRENYGYT
v_call: TRBV3-1/TRBV3-2
j_call: TRBJ1-2
clone_size: .

cdr3_aa: ASSLGTNQPQH
v_call: TRBV11-3
j_call: TRBJ1-5
clone_size: .